The 16 T cell receptor beta chains below come from one sample, sequenced in a study of tumor and adjacent non-tumor tissue in lung cancer. Three rounds of nested PCR, following a modified ARM-PCR protocol, produced the TCRbeta library. TCRdb called the multiplex PCR reads again in MiXCR, with one record for every CDR3 protein. The sample lists more than 75,000 distinct CDR3 sequences, nearly 70% seen once, with approximately 12% in the top ten. The template was RNA from unsorted bulk tissue. The sample consisted of lung tumor tissue. These receptor sequences come from a woman in her seventies with non-small cell lung cancer.

Of note for this clonotype: The missing conserved phenylalanine or tryptophan at the end of this CDR3 makes a read error likely. The chain uses TRBV29-1 and TRBJ2-5; D possibly corresponds to TRBD1 (5 bases). The CDR3 covers 17 residues. In germline, CDR1 is SQVTM, CDR2 ANQGSEA. Here the CDR3 DNA reads TGCAGCATTGAAAGGGGCAGGGATCAACCGTACCAAGAGACCCAGTACTCC. Protein product: CSIERGRDQPYQETQYS.

Of note for this clonotype: A read error may be the cause here, since a much bigger clone is one base away. J is TRBJ2-1 and V is TRBV20-1; 7 nucleotides agree with TRBD2. The germline CDR1 and CDR2 sequences are DFQATT and SNEGSKA (reference sequence). This CDR3 is built from 14 residues. V was clipped by 2 bases and J by 11 bases; unmatched bases: 12. CDR3 residues: CSARPAGLRNKQFF. The CDR3 DNA reads TGCAGTGCTAGACCAGCGGGACTTCGGAATAAGCAGTTCTTC.

This clonotype was found a few times. A much larger clone differs by one base, so this may be a read error. This chain uses TRBV5-4 with TRBJ1-2, with TRBD1 identical over 7 bases. After removal of 4 bases from V and 0 bases from J, the junction contained 3 bases not matched to a gene. The CDR3 covers 14 residues. The germline V gene has CDR1 SGHNT and CDR2 YYREEE (reference sequence). Here the CDR3 DNA reads TGTGCCAGCAGCATGGGACAGACTAACTATGGCTACACCTTC. Its translation: CASSMGQTNYGYTF. The whole variable domain, filled in from reference TRBV5-4 and TRBJ1-2, reads ETGVTQSPTHLIKTRGQQVTLRCSSQSGHNTVSWYQQALGQGPQFIFQYYREEENGRGNFPPRFSGLQFPNYSSELNVNALELDDSALYLCASSMGQTNYGYTFGSGTRLTVV.

The rearrangement uses TRBV11-1 and TRBJ2-1; TRBD2 matches at 9 bases. Germline lookup yields CDR1 SGHAT and CDR2 FQDESV (reference sequence). The trim removed 8 bases at V and 8 bases at J, leaving 7 bases unmatched. There are 13 residues in the CDR3. CDR3: CASPREGRYEQFF. The CDR3 bases are TGTGCCAGCCCGCGGGAGGGCCGCTATGAGCAGTTCTTC.

This clonotype was counted only a few times. Given a much more abundant clone one base away, this may be a read error. The genes are TRBV10-3 and TRBJ2-4; 9 bases match TRBD1. The CDR3 covers 12 residues. The germline CDR1 and CDR2 sequences are ENHRY and SYGVKD. The CDR3 region is CTIGTGQNIQYF. The CDR3 nucleotides are TGTACCATCGGGACAGGGCAAAACATTCAGTACTTC.

This clonotype was detected ten times or more. The chain employs TRBV11-2 and TRBJ2-1; D is possibly TRBD1 or TRBD2 (5 bases each). Germline V gives CDR1 SGHAT, CDR2 FQNNGV. This CDR3 has 17 amino acids. V shed 0 bases and J shed 4 bases, with 16 bases lying between them. CDR3 coding DNA: TGTGCCAGCAGCTTAGAGGGGCTTGGGAGCAGATACAATGAGCAGTTCTTC. Its translation is CASSLEGLGSRYNEQFF.

About this clonotype itself: The junction differs from germline at one of its ends, possibly a read error. This chain uses TRBV29-1 with TRBJ2-7; the D is unclear. Germline V lookup: CDR1 SQVTM, CDR2 ANQGSEA. The CDR3 extends over 11 amino acids. The CDR3 DNA sequence: TGCGGCGTTGAAAGTGAACCCGAGCAGTACTTC. Translated: CGVESEPEQYF.

A word on this clonotype: This may be a read error, as it is one base from a much larger clone. The rearrangement links TRBV28 to TRBJ2-5; no clear D. This CDR3 region has 15 residues. Germline CDR1 and CDR2: MDHEN and SYDVKM. Trimming removed 5 bases from V and 3 bases from J, with 16 bases in between. In nucleotides, the CDR3 is TGTGCCAGCAGTGCCCCCCTACTGGGGAAAGAGACCCAGTACTTC. It specifies CASSAPLLGKETQYF.

As to this clonotype: Because the CDR3 is missing its conserved closing phenylalanine or tryptophan, this is likely a read error. The DNA is omitted, as the CDR3 cannot be located on it reliably, and the CDR3 follows TCRdb's listing. The V gene is TRBV6-5, the J gene TRBJ1-2. Germline CDR1 reads MNHEY; CDR2 reads SVGAGI. The CDR3 is 13 amino acids in total, end residues counted. This CDR3 reads CAIRSPLMMGYSL.

Concerning this clonotype: One end of the junction is discordant with germline, which a read error may explain. This chain uses TRBV6-6 with TRBJ2-7; 7 nucleotides align to TRBD2. The CDR3 spans 19 residues. Germline V gives CDR1 MNHNY, CDR2 SVGAGI (reference sequence). The DNA for the CDR3 is TGCGCCATCACAACGTACCTCGGGAACAGCGGGGCTAGCGTATACGAGCAGTACTTC. It translates to CAITTYLGNSGASVYEQYF.

Comments on this clonotype: The final CDR3 position lacks the conserved phenylalanine or tryptophan, pointing to a likely read error. The chain carries TRBV18 and TRBJ1-1; D remains ambiguous. The CDR3 has 15 amino acids. CDR1 is KGHSH, CDR2 LQKENI, per germline. V was cut by 3 bases and J by 1 base, with 12 bases left in between. CDR3 bases: TGTGCCAGCTCACCGAGGCTGACAACGAACACTGAAGCTTTCCTT. It yields the protein CASSPRLTTNTEAFL.

This clonotype came up once. The conserved phenylalanine or tryptophan is not found at the CDR3 terminus, so this likely reflects a read error. The chain joins TRBV6-6 to TRBJ2-1; no reliable D call. Germline values: CDR1 MNHNY, CDR2 SVGAGI (reference sequence). The CDR3 has 15 residues. The CDR3 loop reads CASSYSMSSYNEQFC. The DNA for the CDR3 is TGTGCCAGCAGTTATTCGATGAGCTCCTACAATGAACAGTTCTGC.

Comments on this clonotype: Without the conserved terminal phenylalanine or tryptophan, this CDR3 likely stems from a read error. The gene calls are TRBV28 and TRBJ2-5, with 10 bases fitting TRBD1. The CDR3 loop spans 14 amino acids. Losses at the gene ends were 3 bases for V and 7 bases for J; bases not matched to a gene: 5. Germline V gives CDR1 MDHEN, CDR2 SYDVKM. The CDR3 DNA sequence: TGTGCCAGCAGTTTTGACAGGGGGCTCGGGACCCAGTACCTC. Its protein product is CASSFDRGLGTQYL.

To note about this clonotype: This is likely a read error, given that the CDR3 carries no conserved phenylalanine or tryptophan at its end. The chain couples TRBV5-1 to TRBJ2-1; TRBD2 might be the D (5 bases). The CDR3 sequence is 14 residues long. Germline V gives CDR1 SGHRS, CDR2 YFSETQ. The chain's CDR3 is CASSPQLLGNVQFL. In DNA, the CDR3 is TGCGCCAGCAGCCCGCAACTACTAGGCAATGTGCAGTTCTTA.

This clonotype was seen more than once but under ten times. The chain couples TRBV18 to TRBJ1-5; weak D call: TRBD1 (6 bases). Germline CDR1 reads KGHSH; CDR2 reads LQKENI. CDR3 size: 17 residues. V shed 2 bases and J shed 2 bases, with 16 bases lying between them. The CDR3 sequence is CASSPYQGKDGNQPQHF. In DNA form, the CDR3 reads TGTGCCAGCTCACCATATCAGGGGAAGGACGGCAATCAGCCCCAGCATTTT.

With respect to this clonotype: This could be a read error, since a much larger clone is one nucleotide away. The rearrangement uses TRBV24-1 and TRBJ1-1; D not certain. Per germline, CDR1 KGHDR and CDR2 SFDVKD. V was cut by 3 bases and J by 4 bases, with 14 bases left in between. The CDR3 loop spans 15 amino acids. CDR3 nucleotides: TGTGCCACCAGTGATGCGGAAAGGGAGGGCACTGAAGCTTTCTTT. Translated, it gives CATSDAEREGTEAFF.